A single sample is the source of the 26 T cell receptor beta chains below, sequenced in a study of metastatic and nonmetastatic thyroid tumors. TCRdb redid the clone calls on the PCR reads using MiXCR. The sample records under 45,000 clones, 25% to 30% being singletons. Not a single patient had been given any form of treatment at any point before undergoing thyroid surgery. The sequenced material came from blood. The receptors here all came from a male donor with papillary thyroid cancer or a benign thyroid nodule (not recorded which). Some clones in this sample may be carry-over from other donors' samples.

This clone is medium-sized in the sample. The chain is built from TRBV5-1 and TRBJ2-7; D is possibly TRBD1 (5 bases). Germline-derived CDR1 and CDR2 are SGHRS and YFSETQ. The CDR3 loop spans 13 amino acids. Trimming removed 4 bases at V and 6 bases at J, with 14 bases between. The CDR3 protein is CASSPADTREQYF. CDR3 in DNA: TGCGCCAGCAGCCCCGCGGACACACGCGAGCAGTACTTC.

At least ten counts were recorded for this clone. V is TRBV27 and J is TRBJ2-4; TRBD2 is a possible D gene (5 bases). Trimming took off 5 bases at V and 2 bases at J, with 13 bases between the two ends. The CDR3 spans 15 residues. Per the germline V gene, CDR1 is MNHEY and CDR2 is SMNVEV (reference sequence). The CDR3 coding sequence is TGTGCCAGCAGTCCAGAAACTAGACCCAAAAACATTCAGTACTTC. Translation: CASSPETRPKNIQYF.

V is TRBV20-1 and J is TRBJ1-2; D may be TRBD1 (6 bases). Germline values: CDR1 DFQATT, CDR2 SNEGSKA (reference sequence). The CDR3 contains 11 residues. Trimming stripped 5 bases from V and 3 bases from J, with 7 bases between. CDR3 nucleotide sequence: TGCAGTGCTGAGGGGGACTATGGCTACACCTTC. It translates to CSAEGDYGYTF.

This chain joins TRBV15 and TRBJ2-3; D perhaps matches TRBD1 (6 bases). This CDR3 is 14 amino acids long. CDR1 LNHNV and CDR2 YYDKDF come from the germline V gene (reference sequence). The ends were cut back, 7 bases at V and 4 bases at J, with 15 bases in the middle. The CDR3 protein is CATTRGGSADTQYF. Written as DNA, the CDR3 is TGTGCCACCACCAGGGGCGGGTCCGCAGATACGCAGTATTTT.

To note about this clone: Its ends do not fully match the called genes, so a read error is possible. The CDR3 is CASSRTSGRDSYEHYF. CDR3 coding DNA: TGTGCCAGCAGCCGGACTAGCGGGAGGGACTCCTACGAGCATTACTTC. The chain carries TRBV5-4 and TRBJ2-7; TRBD2 agrees at 15 bases. Per germline, CDR1 SGHNT and CDR2 YYREEE (reference sequence). The CDR3 is 16 residues long.

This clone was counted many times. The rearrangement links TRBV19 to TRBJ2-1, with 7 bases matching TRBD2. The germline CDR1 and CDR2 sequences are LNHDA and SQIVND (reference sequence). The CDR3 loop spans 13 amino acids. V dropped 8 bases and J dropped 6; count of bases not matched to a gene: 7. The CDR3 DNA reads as TGTGCCAGTGGGAGGGCCGGTGGCAATGAGCAGTTCTTC. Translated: CASGRAGGNEQFF.

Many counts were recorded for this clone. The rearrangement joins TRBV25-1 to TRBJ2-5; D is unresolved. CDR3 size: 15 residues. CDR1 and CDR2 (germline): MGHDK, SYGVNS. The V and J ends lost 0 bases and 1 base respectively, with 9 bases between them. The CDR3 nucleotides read TGTGCCAGCAGTGAATACACAGCCCCCCAAGAGACCCAGTACTTC. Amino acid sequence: CASSEYTAPQETQYF.

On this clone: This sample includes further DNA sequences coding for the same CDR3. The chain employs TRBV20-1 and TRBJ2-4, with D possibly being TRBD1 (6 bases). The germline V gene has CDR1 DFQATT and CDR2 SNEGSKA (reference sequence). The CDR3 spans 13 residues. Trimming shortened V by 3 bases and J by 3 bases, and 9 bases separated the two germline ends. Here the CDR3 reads CSARPRGKNIQYF. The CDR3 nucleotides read TGCAGTGCTAGGCCCAGGGGCAAAAACATTCAGTACTTC.

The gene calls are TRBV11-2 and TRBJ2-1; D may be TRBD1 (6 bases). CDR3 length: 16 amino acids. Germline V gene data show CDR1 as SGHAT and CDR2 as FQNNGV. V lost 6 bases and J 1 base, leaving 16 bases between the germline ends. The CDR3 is CASSNSGQTSYNEQFF. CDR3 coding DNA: TGTGCCAGCAGTAACTCGGGACAAACATCCTACAATGAGCAGTTCTTC.

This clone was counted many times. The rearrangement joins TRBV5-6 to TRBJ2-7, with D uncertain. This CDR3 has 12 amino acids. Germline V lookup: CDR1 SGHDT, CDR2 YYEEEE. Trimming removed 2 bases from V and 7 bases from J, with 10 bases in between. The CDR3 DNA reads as TGTGCCAGCAGCTTCCAGGTCGGGGAGCAGTACTTC. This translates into CASSFQVGEQYF.

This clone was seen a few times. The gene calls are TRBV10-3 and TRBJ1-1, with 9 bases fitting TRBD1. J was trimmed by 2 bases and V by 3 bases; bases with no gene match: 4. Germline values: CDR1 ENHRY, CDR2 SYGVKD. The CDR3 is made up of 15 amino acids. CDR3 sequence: CAISDLDRGNTEAFF. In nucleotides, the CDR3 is TGTGCCATCAGTGATTTGGACAGGGGCAACACTGAAGCTTTCTTT.

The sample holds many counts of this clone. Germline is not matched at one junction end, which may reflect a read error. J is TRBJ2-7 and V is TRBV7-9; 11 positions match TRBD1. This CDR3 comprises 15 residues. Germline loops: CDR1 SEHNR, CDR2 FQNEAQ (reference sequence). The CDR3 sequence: CASSLGDRGIYGQYF. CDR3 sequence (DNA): TGTGCCAGCAGCTTGGGGGACAGGGGGATCTACGGGCAGTACTTC.

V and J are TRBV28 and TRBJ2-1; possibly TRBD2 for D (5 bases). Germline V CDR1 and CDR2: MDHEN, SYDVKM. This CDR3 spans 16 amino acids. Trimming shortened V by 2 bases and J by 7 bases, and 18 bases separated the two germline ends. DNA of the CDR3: TGTGCCAGCAGTTTAGGACTTAGACGTCGTGGGAATGAGCAGTTCTTC. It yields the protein CASSLGLRRRGNEQFF.

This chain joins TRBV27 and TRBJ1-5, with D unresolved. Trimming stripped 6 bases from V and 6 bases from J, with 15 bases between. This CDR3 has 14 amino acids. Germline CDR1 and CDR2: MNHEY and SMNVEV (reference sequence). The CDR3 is CASRPSFLGQPQHF. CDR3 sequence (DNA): TGTGCCAGCAGGCCATCTTTCTTGGGTCAGCCCCAGCATTTT.

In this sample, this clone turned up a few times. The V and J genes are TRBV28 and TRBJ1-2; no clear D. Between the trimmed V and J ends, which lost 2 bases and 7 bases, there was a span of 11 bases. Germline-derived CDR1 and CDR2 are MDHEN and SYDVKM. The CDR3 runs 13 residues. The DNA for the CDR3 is TGTGCCAGCAGTTTAGAGGGCCGGGGTGGCTACACCTTC. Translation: CASSLEGRGGYTF.

This chain's CDR3 is CASSSGTSGSSYEQYF. The CDR3 DNA follows: TGTGCCAGCAGTTCGGGTACTAGCGGGAGCTCCTACGAGCAGTACTTC. V gene TRBV28 combines with J gene TRBJ2-7, with 11 positions matching TRBD2. Germline values: CDR1 MDHEN, CDR2 SYDVKM. With V trimmed by 4 bases and J by 0 bases, 5 bases remained unmatched. The CDR3 has 16 residues.

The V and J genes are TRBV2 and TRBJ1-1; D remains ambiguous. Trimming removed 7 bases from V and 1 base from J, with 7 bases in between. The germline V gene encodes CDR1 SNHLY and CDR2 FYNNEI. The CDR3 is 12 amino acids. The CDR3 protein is CASIEENTEAFF. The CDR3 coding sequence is TGTGCCAGCATTGAGGAGAACACTGAAGCTTTCTTT.

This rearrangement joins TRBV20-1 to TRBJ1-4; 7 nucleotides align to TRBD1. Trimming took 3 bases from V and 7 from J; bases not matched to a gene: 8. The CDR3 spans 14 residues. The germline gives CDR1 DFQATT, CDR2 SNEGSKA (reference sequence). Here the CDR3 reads CSASFDRAAEKLFF. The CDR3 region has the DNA TGCAGTGCTAGCTTCGACAGGGCGGCTGAAAAACTGTTTTTT.

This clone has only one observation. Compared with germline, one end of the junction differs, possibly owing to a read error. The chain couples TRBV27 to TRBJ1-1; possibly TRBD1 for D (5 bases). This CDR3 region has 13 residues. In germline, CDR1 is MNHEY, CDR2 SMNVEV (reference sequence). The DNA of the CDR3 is TGTGTCAGCAGTTTAAGCTGGGGGAATGAAGCTTTCTTT. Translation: CVSSLSWGNEAFF.

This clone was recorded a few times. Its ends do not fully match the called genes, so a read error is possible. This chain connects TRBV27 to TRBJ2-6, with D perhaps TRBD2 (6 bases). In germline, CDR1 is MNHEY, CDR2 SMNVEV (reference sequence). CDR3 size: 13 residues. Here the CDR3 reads CDSGHTVANVLTF. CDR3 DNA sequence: TGTGACAGCGGGCACACTGTGGCCAACGTGCTGACTTTC. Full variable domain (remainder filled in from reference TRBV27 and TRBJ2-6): EAQVTQNPRYLITVTGKKLTVTCSQNMNHEYMSWYRQDPGLGLRQIYYSMNVEVTDKGDVPEGYKVSRKEKRNFPLILESPSPNQTSLYFCDSGHTVANVLTFGAGSRLTVL.

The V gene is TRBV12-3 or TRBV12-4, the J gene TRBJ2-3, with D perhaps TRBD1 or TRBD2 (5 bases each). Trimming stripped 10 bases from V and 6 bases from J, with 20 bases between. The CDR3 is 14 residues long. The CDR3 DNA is TGTGCCATCGGGTTTGGCGTGGGGGTTGATACGCAGTATTTT. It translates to CAIGFGVGVDTQYF.

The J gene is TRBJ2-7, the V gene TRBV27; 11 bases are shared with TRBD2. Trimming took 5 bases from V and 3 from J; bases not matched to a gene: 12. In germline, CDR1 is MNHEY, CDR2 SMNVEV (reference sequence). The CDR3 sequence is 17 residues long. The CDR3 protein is CASSRFRTSGPVYEQYF. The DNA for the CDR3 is TGTGCCAGCAGTCGATTTAGGACTAGCGGGCCAGTCTACGAGCAGTACTTC.

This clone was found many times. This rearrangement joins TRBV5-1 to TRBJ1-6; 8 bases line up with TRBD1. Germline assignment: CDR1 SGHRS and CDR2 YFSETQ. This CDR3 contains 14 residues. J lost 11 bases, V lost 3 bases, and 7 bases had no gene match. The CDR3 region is CASSSNPGGPPLHF. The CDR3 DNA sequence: TGCGCCAGCAGCTCAAACCCAGGGGGCCCACCCCTCCACTTT.

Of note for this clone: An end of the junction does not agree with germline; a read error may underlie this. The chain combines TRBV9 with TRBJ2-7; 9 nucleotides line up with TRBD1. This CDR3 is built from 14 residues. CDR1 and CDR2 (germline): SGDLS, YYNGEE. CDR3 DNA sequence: TGTTCCAGCTGCGCCGGGACAGGGACCTACGAGCAGTACTTC. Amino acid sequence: CSSCAGTGTYEQYF.

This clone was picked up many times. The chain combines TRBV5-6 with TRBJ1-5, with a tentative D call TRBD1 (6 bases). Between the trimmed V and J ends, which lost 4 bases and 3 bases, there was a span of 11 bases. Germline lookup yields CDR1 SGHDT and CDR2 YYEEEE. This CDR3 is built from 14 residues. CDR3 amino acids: CASSQGQPNQPQHF. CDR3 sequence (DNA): TGTGCCAGCAGCCAAGGACAGCCCAATCAGCCCCAGCATTTT.

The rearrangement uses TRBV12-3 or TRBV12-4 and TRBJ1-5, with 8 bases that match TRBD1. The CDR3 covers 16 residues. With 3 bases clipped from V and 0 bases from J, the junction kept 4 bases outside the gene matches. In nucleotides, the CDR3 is TGTGCCAGCAGTTTCATTCAGGGGGCTAGCAATCAGCCCCAGCATTTT. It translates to CASSFIQGASNQPQHF.